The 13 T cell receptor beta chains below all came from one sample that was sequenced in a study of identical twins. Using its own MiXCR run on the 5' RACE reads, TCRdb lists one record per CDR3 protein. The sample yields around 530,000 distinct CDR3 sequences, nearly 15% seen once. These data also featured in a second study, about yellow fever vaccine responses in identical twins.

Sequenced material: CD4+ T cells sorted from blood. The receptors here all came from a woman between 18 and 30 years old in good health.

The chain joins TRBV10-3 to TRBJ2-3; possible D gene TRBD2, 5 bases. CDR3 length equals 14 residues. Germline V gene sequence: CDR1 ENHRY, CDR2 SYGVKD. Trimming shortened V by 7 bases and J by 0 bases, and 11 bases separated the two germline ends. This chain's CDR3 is CAIKEAVSTDTQYF. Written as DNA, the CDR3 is TGTGCCATCAAGGAGGCCGTGAGCACAGATACGCAGTATTTT.

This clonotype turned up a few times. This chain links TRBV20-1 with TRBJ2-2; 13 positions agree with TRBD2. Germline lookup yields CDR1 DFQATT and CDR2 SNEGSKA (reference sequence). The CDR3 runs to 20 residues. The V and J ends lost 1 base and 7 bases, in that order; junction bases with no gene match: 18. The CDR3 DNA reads TGCAGTGCTAGAGTAATAACCCCCTCTACTAGCGGGGGGGCAGGCGGGGAGCTGTTTTTT. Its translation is CSARVITPSTSGGAGGELFF.

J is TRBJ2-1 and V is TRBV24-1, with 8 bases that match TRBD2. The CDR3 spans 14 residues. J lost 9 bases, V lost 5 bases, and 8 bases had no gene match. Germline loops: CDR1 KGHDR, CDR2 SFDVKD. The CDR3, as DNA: TGTGCCACCAGTGCCGACGGGGGGGCACGTGAGCAGTTCTTC. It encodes CATSADGGAREQFF.

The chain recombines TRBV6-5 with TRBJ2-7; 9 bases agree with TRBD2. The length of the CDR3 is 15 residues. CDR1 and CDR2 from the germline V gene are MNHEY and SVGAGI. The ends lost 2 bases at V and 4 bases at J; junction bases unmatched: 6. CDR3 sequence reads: CASSYGREGPYEQYF. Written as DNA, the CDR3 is TGTGCCAGCAGTTACGGGCGGGAGGGCCCTTACGAGCAGTACTTC.

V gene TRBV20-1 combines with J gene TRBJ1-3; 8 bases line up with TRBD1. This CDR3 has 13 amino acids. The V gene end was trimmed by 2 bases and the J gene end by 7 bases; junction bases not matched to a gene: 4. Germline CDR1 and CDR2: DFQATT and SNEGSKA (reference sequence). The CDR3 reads CSARTQGANTIYF. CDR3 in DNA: TGCAGTGCTAGAACCCAGGGGGCGAACACCATATATTTT.

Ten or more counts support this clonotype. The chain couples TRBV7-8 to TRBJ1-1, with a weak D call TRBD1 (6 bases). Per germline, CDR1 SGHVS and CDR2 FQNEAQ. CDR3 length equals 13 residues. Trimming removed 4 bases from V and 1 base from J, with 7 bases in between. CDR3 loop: CASSWGPNTEAFF. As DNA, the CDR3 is TGTGCCAGCAGCTGGGGGCCGAACACTGAAGCTTTCTTT.

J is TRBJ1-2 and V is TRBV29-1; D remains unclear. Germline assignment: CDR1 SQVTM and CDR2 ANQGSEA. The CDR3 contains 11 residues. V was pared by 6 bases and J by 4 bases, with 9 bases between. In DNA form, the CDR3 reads TGCAGCGTCACAGCCTCCTATGGCTACACCTTC. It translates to CSVTASYGYTF.

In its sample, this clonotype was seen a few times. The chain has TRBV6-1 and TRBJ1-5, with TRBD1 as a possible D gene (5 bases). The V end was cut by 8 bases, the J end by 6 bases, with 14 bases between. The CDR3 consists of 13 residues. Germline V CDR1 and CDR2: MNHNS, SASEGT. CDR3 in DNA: TGTGCCAGCGGGCGGGGGGGAACTCAGCCCCAGCATTTT. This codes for CASGRGGTQPQHF.

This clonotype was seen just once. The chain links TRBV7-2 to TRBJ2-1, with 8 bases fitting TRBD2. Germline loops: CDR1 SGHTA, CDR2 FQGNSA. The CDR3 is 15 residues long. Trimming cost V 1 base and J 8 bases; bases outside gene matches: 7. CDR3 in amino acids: CASSLGSGSAYEQFF. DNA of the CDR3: TGTGCCAGCAGCTTAGGGAGCGGGAGTGCCTATGAGCAGTTCTTC.

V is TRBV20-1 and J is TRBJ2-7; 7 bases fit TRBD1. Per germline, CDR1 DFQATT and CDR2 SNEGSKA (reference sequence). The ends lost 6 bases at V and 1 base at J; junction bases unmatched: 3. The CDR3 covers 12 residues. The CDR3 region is CSALGQSYEQYV. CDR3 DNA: TGCAGTGCCCTGGGACAGTCCTACGAGCAGTACGTC.

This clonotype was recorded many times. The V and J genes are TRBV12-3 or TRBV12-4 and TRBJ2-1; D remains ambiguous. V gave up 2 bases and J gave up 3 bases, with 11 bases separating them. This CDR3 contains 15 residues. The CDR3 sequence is CASSLSNIGYNEQFF. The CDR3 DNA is TGTGCCAGCAGTTTATCCAATATCGGCTACAATGAGCAGTTCTTC.

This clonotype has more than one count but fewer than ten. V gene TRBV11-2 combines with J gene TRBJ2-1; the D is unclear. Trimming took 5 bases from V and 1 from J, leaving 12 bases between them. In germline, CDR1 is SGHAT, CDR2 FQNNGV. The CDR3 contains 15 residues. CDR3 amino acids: CASSPTPISYNEQFF. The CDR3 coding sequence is TGTGCCAGCAGCCCTACCCCGATTTCCTACAATGAGCAGTTCTTC.

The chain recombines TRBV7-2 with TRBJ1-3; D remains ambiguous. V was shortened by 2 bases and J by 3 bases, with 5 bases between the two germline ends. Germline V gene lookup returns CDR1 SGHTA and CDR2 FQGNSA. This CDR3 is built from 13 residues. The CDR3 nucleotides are TGTGCCAGCAGCTTAAGTCTTGGAAACACCATATATTTT. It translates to CASSLSLGNTIYF.